What follows is one T cell receptor beta chain and its context. The sample belongs to a study of cytomegalovirus exposure and HLA in healthy donors. Primers for the PCR totalled 60 Vbeta and 13 Jbeta. Libraries were prepared by immunoSEQ multiplex PCR; TCRdb keeps only in-frame clonotypes and omits some of them. Among approximately 100,000 clones listed, about 80% were seen once. Germline CDR1 reads SEHNR; CDR2 reads FQNEAQ (reference sequence). CDR3 size: 14 residues. Trimming shortened V by 4 bases and J by 0 bases, and 10 bases separated the two germline ends. Specimen: PBMCs. The clonotype comes from a man aged 50 to 60 in good health and CMV-seropositive. V gene TRBV7-9 combines with J gene TRBJ2-7; D uncertain. The CDR3 coding sequence is TGTGCCAGCAGCTCCCTAGTGGCCTCCTACGAGCAGTACTTC. It encodes CASSSLVASYEQYF.